Below are 7 T cell receptor beta chains sequenced from a single sample in a study of blood T cell repertoires in COVID-19. TCRdb's table, derived via immunoSEQ multiplex PCR, lists solely in-frame clones and lacks some. The table records 250,000 to 300,000 clones, approximately 91% of them present only once. The sample comprised peripheral blood. These receptors all come from a man in his forties or fifties with acute or convalescent COVID-19.

The rearrangement uses TRBV20-1 and TRBJ1-5; D is ambiguous. CDR3 length equals 13 residues. V was cut by 3 bases and J by 3 bases, with 9 bases left in between. Germline values: CDR1 DFQATT, CDR2 SNEGSKA (reference sequence). CDR3 loop: CSASFGLNQPQHF. In DNA form, the CDR3 reads TGCAGTGCTAGTTTTGGGCTCAATCAGCCCCAGCATTTT.

The chain joins TRBV30 to TRBJ2-6; D uncertain. Deletions cut 0 bases from V and 5 bases from J, with 5 bases between. CDR1 GTSNPN and CDR2 SVGIG come from the germline V gene (reference sequence). The CDR3 sequence is 13 residues long. The CDR3 sequence is CAWSVTRANVLTF. CDR3 in DNA: TGTGCCTGGAGTGTTACTCGGGCCAACGTCCTGACTTTC.

This chain joins TRBV4-1 and TRBJ1-2, with TRBD1 matching 8 bases. CDR1 is MGHRA, CDR2 YSYEKL, per germline. J was trimmed by 8 bases and V by 3 bases; bases with no gene match: 5. The CDR3 runs to 13 residues. The CDR3 DNA reads TGCGCCAGCAGCCATGGCAGGGGGCTCGGCTACACCTTC. This translates into CASSHGRGLGYTF.

The chain recombines TRBV7-9 with TRBJ1-2; D is unclear. The V and J ends lost 5 bases and 2 bases respectively, with 15 bases between them. CDR3 length: 15 amino acids. From germline, CDR1 is SEHNR and CDR2 FQNEAQ (reference sequence). CDR3 bases: TGTGCCAGCAGCCCCCAGGCCAGCAGGAACTATGGCTACACCTTC. This encodes CASSPQASRNYGYTF.

The rearrangement joins TRBV5-1 to TRBJ2-1; a possible D gene is TRBD2 (5 bases). The CDR3 has 13 residues. V was cut by 2 bases and J by 14 bases, with 17 bases left in between. CDR1 and CDR2 from the germline V gene are SGHRS and YFSETQ. The CDR3 loop reads CASSFDGPNGEFF. CDR3 nucleotides: TGCGCCAGCAGCTTCGACGGGCCAAACGGGGAGTTCTTC.

This chain links TRBV5-6 with TRBJ2-7, with D possibly matching TRBD2 (6 bases). This CDR3 has 12 residues. The V gene's germline CDR1 is SGHDT and CDR2 YYEEEE. Deletions cut 0 bases from V and 6 bases from J, with 7 bases between. CDR3 amino acids: CASSLGEAEQYF. The CDR3 DNA reads as TGTGCCAGCAGCTTGGGGGAGGCCGAGCAGTACTTC.

This CDR3 reads CASREGTYEQYF. The CDR3 DNA is TGTGCCAGCAGGGAGGGGACCTACGAGCAGTACTTC. The genes are TRBV6-5 and TRBJ2-7, with D tentatively TRBD2 (6 bases). V was cut by 6 bases and J by 2 bases, with 8 bases left in between. Looked up from germline, CDR1 is MNHEY and CDR2 is SVGAGI. The CDR3 has 12 residues.